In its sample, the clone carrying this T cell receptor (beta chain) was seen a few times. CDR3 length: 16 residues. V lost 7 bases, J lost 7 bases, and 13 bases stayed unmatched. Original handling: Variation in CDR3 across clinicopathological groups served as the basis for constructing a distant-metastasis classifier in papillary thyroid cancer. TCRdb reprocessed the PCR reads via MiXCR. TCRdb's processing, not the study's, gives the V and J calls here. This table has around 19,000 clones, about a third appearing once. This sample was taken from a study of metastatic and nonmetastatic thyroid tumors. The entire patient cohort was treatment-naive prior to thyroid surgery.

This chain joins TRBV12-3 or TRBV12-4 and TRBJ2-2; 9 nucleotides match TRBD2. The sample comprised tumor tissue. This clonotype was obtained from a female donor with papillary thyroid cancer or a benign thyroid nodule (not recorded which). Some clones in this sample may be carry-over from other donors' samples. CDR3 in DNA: TGTGCCAGCACTCTTCGAGGTCCTAGCGGGATCGGGGAGCTGTTTTTT. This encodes CASTLRGPSGIGELFF.